The clone carrying this T cell receptor (beta chain) was picked up many times. Its antigen is not identified. The CDR3 totals 13 residues. V shed 5 bases and J shed 4 bases, with 13 bases lying between them. Germline V lookup: CDR1 GTSNPN, CDR2 SVGIG (reference sequence). The data are from a study of HIV-infected patients and healthy controls. All unsorted peripheral T cells were captured because whole blood was used without fractionation. Study-wide results and caveats: Healthy control repertoires had roughly threefold more distinct CDR3s than untreated HIV+ repertoires, and higher Shannon diversity.

Reverse transcription used around 500 ng RNA and constant-region primers for alpha and beta. Using multiplexing indices, alpha and beta chain libraries were generated apart by chain-specific third strand synthesis. An approximately 25-cycle PCR with P5s and P7 primers followed a short adapter-adding first PCR. TCRdb used MiXCR to reprocess the 5' RACE reads, holding one entry per CDR3 protein. Counted here are roughly 22,000 distinct CDR3 sequences, under 9% occurring once; the ten biggest clones make up under 5%. The chain carries TRBV30 and TRBJ2-3, with D possibly matching TRBD2 (7 bases). Sequencing was performed on blood. This sequence was found in an adult in good health. CDR3: CAWGGGGPDTQYF. For the CDR3, the DNA is TGTGCCTGGGGAGGGGGGGGTCCAGATACGCAGTATTTT. Together with reference TRBV30 and TRBJ2-3, the CDR3 gives the full variable domain: SQTIHQWPATLVQPVGSPLSLECTVEGTSNPNLYWYRQAAGRGLQLLFYSVGIGQISSEVPQNLSASRPQDRQFILSSKKLLLSDSGFYLCAWGGGGPDTQYFGPGTRLTVL.